This T cell receptor beta chain stems from a study of blood T cell repertoires in COVID-19. The wider study: T cells, B-cell-depleted T cells, or PBMCs provided the cDNA or gDNA that served as material.

The age range of participants was about 18 to 90 years, with residence in about two dozen US areas. Generated by immunoSEQ multiplex PCR, the TCRdb table keeps only in-frame clones and is missing some. The sample yields hundreds of thousands of clones, 86% seen once. The TCR sequence derives from a woman aged 50 to 60 who had recovered from COVID-19. Specimen: PBMCs or T cells enriched from blood (not recorded which).

The CDR3 DNA reads TGTGCCAGCTCACCAGGGACAGGGCAATACAGTAACTATGGCTACACCTTC. Translation: CASSPGTGQYSNYGYTF. V is TRBV18 and J is TRBJ1-2; 9 nucleotides match TRBD1. The CDR3 runs to 17 residues. Germline CDR1 is KGHSH and CDR2 is LQKENI. J was trimmed by 1 base and V by 2 bases; bases with no gene match: 8.